This T cell receptor beta chain was found in a study of shared clonotypes between healthy human individuals. Everyone who donated was a Caucasian adult who lived in Nashville, Tennessee. With V trimmed by 6 bases and J by 5 bases, 12 bases remained unmatched. Germline V CDR1 and CDR2: SGHTA, FQGTGA. CDR3 size: 16 residues. Using immunoSEQ multiplex PCR, the repertoire was profiled, and TCRdb retains in-frame clones only, with some absent. The sample shows about 490,000 clones, 70% to 85% of them seen only once. The table lists this clone with a count of one. Sequences were obtained from PBMCs. The clonotype comes from a woman aged 40 to 50 in good health. Some clones in this sample may be carry-over from other donors' samples. V is TRBV7-3 and J is TRBJ2-3; 9 bases line up with TRBD2. For the CDR3, the DNA is TGTGCCAGCAGTCCCCAGGCGCGGGAGGGAATAGATACGCAGTATTTT. Residues: CASSPQAREGIDTQYF.